Below are 32 T cell receptor beta chains sequenced from a single sample in a study of blood T cell repertoires in COVID-19. This table comes from immunoSEQ multiplex PCR, and its TCRdb copy is limited to in-frame clones, with some not included. The table includes a few hundred thousand clones, 70% to 90% detected once. Sequences were obtained from PBMCs or T cells enriched from blood (not recorded which). These TCRs come from a woman aged 18-35 years who had recovered from COVID-19.

The chain links TRBV5-8 to TRBJ1-2, with 8 bases fitting TRBD1. CDR1 and CDR2 (germline): SGHTS, YDEGEE. After removal of 4 bases from V and 3 bases from J, the junction contained 11 bases not matched to a gene. CDR3 length: 16 amino acids. The CDR3 DNA reads TGTGCCAGCAGCCCGTTGGGACAGGAAGGGGACTATGGCTACACCTTC. Translated, it gives CASSPLGQEGDYGYTF.

The rearrangement links TRBV7-9 to TRBJ2-5; 11 positions match TRBD2. The germline gives CDR1 SEHNR, CDR2 FQNEAQ (reference sequence). The CDR3 has 15 residues. V dropped 3 bases and J dropped 5; count of bases not matched to a gene: 5. The CDR3 spells CASSLILAGGETQYF. In nucleotides, the CDR3 is TGTGCCAGCAGCTTGATCTTAGCGGGGGGGGAGACCCAGTACTTC.

The CDR3 reads CSVPAQTGEQYF. CDR3 DNA sequence: TGCAGCGTCCCTGCCCAGACAGGGGAGCAGTACTTC. The chain uses TRBV29-1 and TRBJ2-7; 7 bases map to TRBD1. The CDR3 length is 12 residues. Losses at the gene ends were 6 bases for V and 7 bases for J; bases not matched to a gene: 9. Germline assignment: CDR1 SQVTM and CDR2 ANQGSEA.

J is TRBJ2-3 and V is TRBV18, with 7 bases identical to TRBD1. The CDR3 is 15 residues long. V was pared by 4 bases and J by 2 bases, with 6 bases of the junction left unmatched. CDR1 is KGHSH and CDR2 is LQKENI in the germline V gene. CDR3 DNA: TGTGCCAGCTCACTAGGGGACAGAACCACAGATACGCAGTATTTT. It yields the protein CASSLGDRTTDTQYF.

V and J are TRBV13 and TRBJ1-4, with 8 bases fitting TRBD1. This CDR3 is 17 amino acids long. CDR1 and CDR2 (germline): PRHDT, FYEKMQ (reference sequence). J was trimmed by 0 bases and V by 5 bases; bases with no gene match: 8. CDR3 protein: CASSARQGIPTNEKLFF. CDR3 nucleotides: TGTGCCAGCAGCGCCAGACAGGGGATCCCAACTAATGAAAAACTGTTTTTT.

This clone was found a few times. The chain employs TRBV18 and TRBJ1-3; no reliable D call. Germline assignment: CDR1 KGHSH and CDR2 LQKENI. The V gene lost 3 bases and the J gene lost 11 bases, with 11 bases spanning the gap. CDR3 length: 12 residues. In DNA form, the CDR3 reads TGTGCCAGCTCACCCAGCGGTGGGGCCATATATTTT. Translation gives CASSPSGGAIYF. Together with reference TRBV18 and TRBJ1-3, the CDR3 gives the full variable domain: NAGVMQNPRHLVRRRGQEARLRCSPMKGHSHVYWYRQLPEEGLKFMVYLQKENIIDESGMPKERFSAEFPKEGPSILRIQQVVRGDSAAYFCASSPSGGAIYFGEGSWLTVV.

The chain links TRBV15 to TRBJ2-3; D may be TRBD2 (7 bases). Germline V gene sequence: CDR1 LNHNV, CDR2 YYDKDF (reference sequence). The CDR3 loop spans 18 amino acids. With 5 bases removed from V and 5 bases from J, the gap between germline ends came to 26 bases. The CDR3 loop reads CATSPPSGATTGGDTQYF. The CDR3 bases are TGTGCCACCAGCCCTCCTTCGGGGGCGACTACGGGGGGAGATACGCAGTATTTT.

The chain is built from TRBV7-9 and TRBJ1-5; 7 nucleotides line up with TRBD1. With V trimmed by 5 bases and J by 4 bases, 5 bases remained unmatched. The germline CDR1 and CDR2 sequences are SEHNR and FQNEAQ (reference sequence). The CDR3 has 14 amino acids. The CDR3 nucleotides are TGTGCCAGCAGCCGGGACAGCGGGAATCAGCCCCAGCATTTT. This gives the protein CASSRDSGNQPQHF.

This rearrangement joins TRBV4-3 to TRBJ2-1, with 8 bases lining up with TRBD1. Germline V lookup: CDR1 LGHNA, CDR2 YSLEER. The junction had 2 bases not matched to a gene; V was cut back by 1 base and J by 3 bases. The CDR3 is 15 amino acids. The CDR3 spells CASSQVTGDYNEQFF. In DNA, the CDR3 is TGCGCCAGCAGCCAAGTGACAGGGGACTACAATGAGCAGTTCTTC.

The V and J genes are TRBV7-8 and TRBJ1-2; 11 bases are shared with TRBD1. Losses at the gene ends were 2 bases for V and 8 bases for J; bases not matched to a gene: 4. This CDR3 spans 14 amino acids. Per the germline V gene, CDR1 is SGHVS and CDR2 is FQNEAQ. The CDR3 DNA is TGTGCCAGCAGCTTAAGGACAGGGGGCGCAGGCTACACCTTC. Translated, it gives CASSLRTGGAGYTF.

V and J are TRBV29-1 and TRBJ2-2, with TRBD1 matching 10 bases. Germline-derived CDR1 and CDR2 are SQVTM and ANQGSEA. The CDR3 is 14 amino acids. The ends lost 2 bases at V and 5 bases at J; junction bases unmatched: 2. In DNA form, the CDR3 reads TGCAGCGTTGAATGGGGACAGGGGACCGGGGAGCTGTTTTTT. Translating it yields CSVEWGQGTGELFF.

The chain joins TRBV30 to TRBJ1-3; no clear D. Trimming removed 7 bases from V and 0 bases from J, with 25 bases in between. Germline V gene lookup returns CDR1 GTSNPN and CDR2 SVGIG (reference sequence). CDR3 size: 18 residues. CDR3 loop: CALSDLRHSINSGNTIYF. Here the CDR3 DNA reads TGTGCCTTGTCCGATCTTAGGCACAGCATTAACTCTGGAAACACCATATATTTT.

The rearrangement joins TRBV2 to TRBJ2-5, with D perhaps matching TRBD1 (6 bases). Germline V lookup: CDR1 SNHLY, CDR2 FYNNEI. This CDR3 contains 13 residues. V lost 4 bases and J 2 bases, leaving 8 bases between the germline ends. The CDR3 sequence: CASSVDRQETQYF. The DNA for the CDR3 is TGTGCCAGCAGTGTGGACAGACAAGAGACCCAGTACTTC. Together with reference TRBV2 and TRBJ2-5, the CDR3 gives the full variable domain: EPEVTQTPSHQVTQMGQEVILRCVPISNHLYFYWYRQILGQKVEFLVSFYNNEISEKSEIFDDQFSVERPDGSNFTLKIRSTKLEDSAMYFCASSVDRQETQYFGPGTRLLVL.

This rearrangement joins TRBV30 to TRBJ2-1; 13 nucleotides agree with TRBD2. CDR1 and CDR2 (germline): GTSNPN, SVGIG (reference sequence). The CDR3 consists of 16 residues. The V and J ends lost 2 bases and 3 bases, in that order; junction bases with no gene match: 4. The CDR3 region has the DNA TGTGCCTGGAGTCCACTAGCGGGGGGGCGCTACAATGAGCAGTTCTTC. Protein sequence: CAWSPLAGGRYNEQFF.

The chain is built from TRBV29-1 and TRBJ2-5; 9 nucleotides match TRBD2. CDR1 is SQVTM, CDR2 ANQGSEA, per germline. The CDR3 has 15 amino acids. The V segment lost 1 base and the J segment 2 bases; nucleotides outside the gene matches: 5. The CDR3 protein is CSVEGGGALQETQYF. The CDR3 DNA sequence: TGCAGCGTTGAAGGCGGGGGGGCCCTTCAAGAGACCCAGTACTTC.

The chain carries TRBV27 and TRBJ1-5; TRBD1 aligns across 7 bases. The trim removed 6 bases at V and 3 bases at J, leaving 5 bases unmatched. The germline V gene has CDR1 MNHEY and CDR2 SMNVEV (reference sequence). There are 14 residues in the CDR3. CDR3 loop: CASREGQHNQPQHF. In DNA form, the CDR3 reads TGTGCCAGCAGGGAGGGACAGCACAATCAGCCCCAGCATTTT.

The chain has TRBV24-1 and TRBJ1-5; 10 bases are shared with TRBD1. Germline V gives CDR1 KGHDR, CDR2 SFDVKD. This CDR3 is 17 amino acids long. V lost 4 bases, J lost 0 bases, and 5 bases stayed unmatched. The CDR3 region is CATSEGGQGISNQPQHF. DNA for the CDR3: TGTGCCACCAGTGAGGGGGGACAGGGGATTAGCAATCAGCCCCAGCATTTT.

The chain is built from TRBV2 and TRBJ2-1, with 10 bases matching TRBD1. Germline CDR1 reads SNHLY; CDR2 reads FYNNEI. This CDR3 contains 13 residues. With V trimmed by 4 bases and J by 7 bases, 1 base remained unmatched. The DNA for the CDR3 is TGTGCCAGCAGTGGGGGACAGGGGAATGAGCAGTTCTTC. It encodes CASSGGQGNEQFF.

The chain links TRBV25-1 to TRBJ1-2, with D unresolved. The germline CDR1 and CDR2 sequences are MGHDK and SYGVNS. Trimming took off 2 bases at V and 8 bases at J, with 9 bases between the two ends. The CDR3 is 12 amino acids. The CDR3 DNA follows: TGTGCCAGCAGTGAACTTGCGGGGGGCTACACCTTC. This codes for CASSELAGGYTF.

The V and J genes are TRBV7-3 and TRBJ2-3; no reliable D call. V dropped 5 bases and J dropped 0 bases, with 3 bases sitting between them. The CDR3 length is 12 residues. Germline CDR1 SGHTA, CDR2 FQGTGA. CDR3 sequence reads: CASSLSTDTQYF. The CDR3 DNA reads TGTGCCAGCAGCCTAAGCACAGATACGCAGTATTTT.

J is TRBJ2-7 and V is TRBV5-1, with D perhaps TRBD1 (6 bases). Trimming took off 4 bases at V and 2 bases at J, with 13 bases between the two ends. CDR3 length equals 14 residues. Germline V gene lookup returns CDR1 SGHRS and CDR2 YFSETQ. In DNA, the CDR3 is TGCGCCAGCAGCGATCCGACAGGCACCTACGAGCAGTACTTC. As protein: CASSDPTGTYEQYF.

The chain links TRBV6-5 to TRBJ1-5; D gene ambiguous. Deletions cut 10 bases from V and 0 bases from J, with 10 bases between. This CDR3 is built from 13 residues. Germline CDR1 and CDR2: MNHEY and SVGAGI. CDR3 coding DNA: TGTGCCACCCAGTCTTATAGCAATCAGCCCCAGCATTTT. Its translation: CATQSYSNQPQHF.

The chain combines TRBV7-3 with TRBJ2-3, with TRBD1 identical over 9 bases. The length of the CDR3 is 17 residues. V trimming: 4 bases; J trimming: 2 bases; junction bases outside the gene matches: 10. Germline V CDR1 and CDR2: SGHTA, FQGTGA. The CDR3 region has the DNA TGTGCCAGCAGCTCCACAGGGGGCTTGGGCCCCACAGATACGCAGTATTTT. It is translated as CASSSTGGLGPTDTQYF.

About this clone itself: The sample carries other DNA sequences with the same CDR3. CDR3 DNA: TGTGCCATCAGTCCCGGGACAGAAGCTTTCTTT. Translating gives CAISPGTEAFF. This chain connects TRBV10-3 to TRBJ1-1; perhaps TRBD1 as D (6 bases). This CDR3 spans 11 amino acids. Germline V gene sequence: CDR1 ENHRY, CDR2 SYGVKD. The ends were cut back, 5 bases at V and 8 bases at J, with 9 bases in the middle.

The gene calls are TRBV5-1 and TRBJ1-2, with D tentatively TRBD1 (6 bases). Germline V gene sequence: CDR1 SGHRS, CDR2 YFSETQ. The CDR3 contains 15 residues. The V end was cut by 0 bases, the J end by 3 bases, with 12 bases between. The CDR3 coding sequence is TGCGCCAGCAGCTTGGGCCTGGGGGCGGACTATGGCTACACCTTC. It is translated as CASSLGLGADYGYTF.

The chain couples TRBV3-1 (or the pseudogene TRBV3-2) to TRBJ2-2; 7 bases match TRBD1. This CDR3 is 17 amino acids long. The V segment lost 0 bases and the J segment 2 bases; nucleotides outside the gene matches: 6. Per the germline V gene, CDR1 is LGHDT and CDR2 is YNNKEL (reference sequence). CDR3 DNA: TGTGCCAGCAGCCAAGACTTTGACAGGGCTAACACCGGGGAGCTGTTTTTT. Its protein is CASSQDFDRANTGELFF.

The chain couples TRBV6-5 to TRBJ1-2; TRBD1 is a possible D gene (5 bases). Germline values: CDR1 MNHEY, CDR2 SVGAGI. Trimming removed 7 bases at V and 6 bases at J, with 18 bases between. This CDR3 is built from 14 residues. DNA for the CDR3: TGTGCCAGCACCTTGAGTGGGGCGAAAGATGGCTACACCTTC. This translates into CASTLSGAKDGYTF.

The J gene is TRBJ1-2, the V gene TRBV6-1; TRBD1 is a possible D gene (5 bases). CDR3 length equals 14 residues. Germline CDR1 MNHNS, CDR2 SASEGT. Trimming took off 2 bases at V and 4 bases at J, with 11 bases between the two ends. The CDR3 DNA follows: TGTGCCAGCAGTGAAACAGGCCCTAGCTATGGCTACACCTTC. This translates into CASSETGPSYGYTF.

V usage is TRBV2 and J usage is TRBJ1-6, with D possibly being TRBD1 (5 bases). The CDR3 sequence is 11 residues long. CDR1 SNHLY and CDR2 FYNNEI come from the germline V gene. Trimming cost V 6 bases and J 13 bases, with 10 bases left between them. The CDR3 here is CASSPRAPLHF. The CDR3 DNA reads TGTGCCAGCAGCCCCAGGGCTCCCCTCCACTTT.

The chain recombines TRBV10-3 with TRBJ2-1; 12 bases fit TRBD2. This CDR3 has 17 amino acids. V lost 0 bases, J lost 7 bases, and 7 bases stayed unmatched. Germline assignment: CDR1 ENHRY and CDR2 SYGVKD. The CDR3 loop is CAISESLAGGPGNEQFF. In DNA, the CDR3 is TGTGCCATCAGTGAGTCGCTAGCGGGGGGGCCAGGGAATGAGCAGTTCTTC.

The V call is TRBV28, the J call TRBJ1-6; 8 bases line up with TRBD1. The CDR3 is made up of 15 amino acids. Losses at the gene ends were 6 bases for V and 8 bases for J; bases not matched to a gene: 9. Germline assignment: CDR1 MDHEN and CDR2 SYDVKM. This chain's CDR3 is CASRISGTGDSPLHF. In nucleotides, the CDR3 is TGTGCCAGCAGGATTTCCGGGACAGGAGATTCACCCCTCCACTTT. Full variable domain (missing parts from reference TRBV28 and TRBJ1-6): DVKVTQSSRYLVKRTGEKVFLECVQDMDHENMFWYRQDPGLGLRLIYFSYDVKMKEKGDIPEGYSVSREKKERFSLILESASTNQTSMYLCASRISGTGDSPLHFGNGTRLTVT.

The chain joins TRBV19 to TRBJ2-3; 13 positions match TRBD2. The V gene end was trimmed by 4 bases and the J gene end by 4 bases; junction bases not matched to a gene: 11. This CDR3 has 18 residues. CDR1 and CDR2 from the germline V gene are LNHDA and SQIVND (reference sequence). CDR3: CASSKTSGGATNSDTQYF. The CDR3 bases are TGTGCCAGTAGTAAAACTAGCGGGGGGGCGACCAATTCAGATACGCAGTATTTT.